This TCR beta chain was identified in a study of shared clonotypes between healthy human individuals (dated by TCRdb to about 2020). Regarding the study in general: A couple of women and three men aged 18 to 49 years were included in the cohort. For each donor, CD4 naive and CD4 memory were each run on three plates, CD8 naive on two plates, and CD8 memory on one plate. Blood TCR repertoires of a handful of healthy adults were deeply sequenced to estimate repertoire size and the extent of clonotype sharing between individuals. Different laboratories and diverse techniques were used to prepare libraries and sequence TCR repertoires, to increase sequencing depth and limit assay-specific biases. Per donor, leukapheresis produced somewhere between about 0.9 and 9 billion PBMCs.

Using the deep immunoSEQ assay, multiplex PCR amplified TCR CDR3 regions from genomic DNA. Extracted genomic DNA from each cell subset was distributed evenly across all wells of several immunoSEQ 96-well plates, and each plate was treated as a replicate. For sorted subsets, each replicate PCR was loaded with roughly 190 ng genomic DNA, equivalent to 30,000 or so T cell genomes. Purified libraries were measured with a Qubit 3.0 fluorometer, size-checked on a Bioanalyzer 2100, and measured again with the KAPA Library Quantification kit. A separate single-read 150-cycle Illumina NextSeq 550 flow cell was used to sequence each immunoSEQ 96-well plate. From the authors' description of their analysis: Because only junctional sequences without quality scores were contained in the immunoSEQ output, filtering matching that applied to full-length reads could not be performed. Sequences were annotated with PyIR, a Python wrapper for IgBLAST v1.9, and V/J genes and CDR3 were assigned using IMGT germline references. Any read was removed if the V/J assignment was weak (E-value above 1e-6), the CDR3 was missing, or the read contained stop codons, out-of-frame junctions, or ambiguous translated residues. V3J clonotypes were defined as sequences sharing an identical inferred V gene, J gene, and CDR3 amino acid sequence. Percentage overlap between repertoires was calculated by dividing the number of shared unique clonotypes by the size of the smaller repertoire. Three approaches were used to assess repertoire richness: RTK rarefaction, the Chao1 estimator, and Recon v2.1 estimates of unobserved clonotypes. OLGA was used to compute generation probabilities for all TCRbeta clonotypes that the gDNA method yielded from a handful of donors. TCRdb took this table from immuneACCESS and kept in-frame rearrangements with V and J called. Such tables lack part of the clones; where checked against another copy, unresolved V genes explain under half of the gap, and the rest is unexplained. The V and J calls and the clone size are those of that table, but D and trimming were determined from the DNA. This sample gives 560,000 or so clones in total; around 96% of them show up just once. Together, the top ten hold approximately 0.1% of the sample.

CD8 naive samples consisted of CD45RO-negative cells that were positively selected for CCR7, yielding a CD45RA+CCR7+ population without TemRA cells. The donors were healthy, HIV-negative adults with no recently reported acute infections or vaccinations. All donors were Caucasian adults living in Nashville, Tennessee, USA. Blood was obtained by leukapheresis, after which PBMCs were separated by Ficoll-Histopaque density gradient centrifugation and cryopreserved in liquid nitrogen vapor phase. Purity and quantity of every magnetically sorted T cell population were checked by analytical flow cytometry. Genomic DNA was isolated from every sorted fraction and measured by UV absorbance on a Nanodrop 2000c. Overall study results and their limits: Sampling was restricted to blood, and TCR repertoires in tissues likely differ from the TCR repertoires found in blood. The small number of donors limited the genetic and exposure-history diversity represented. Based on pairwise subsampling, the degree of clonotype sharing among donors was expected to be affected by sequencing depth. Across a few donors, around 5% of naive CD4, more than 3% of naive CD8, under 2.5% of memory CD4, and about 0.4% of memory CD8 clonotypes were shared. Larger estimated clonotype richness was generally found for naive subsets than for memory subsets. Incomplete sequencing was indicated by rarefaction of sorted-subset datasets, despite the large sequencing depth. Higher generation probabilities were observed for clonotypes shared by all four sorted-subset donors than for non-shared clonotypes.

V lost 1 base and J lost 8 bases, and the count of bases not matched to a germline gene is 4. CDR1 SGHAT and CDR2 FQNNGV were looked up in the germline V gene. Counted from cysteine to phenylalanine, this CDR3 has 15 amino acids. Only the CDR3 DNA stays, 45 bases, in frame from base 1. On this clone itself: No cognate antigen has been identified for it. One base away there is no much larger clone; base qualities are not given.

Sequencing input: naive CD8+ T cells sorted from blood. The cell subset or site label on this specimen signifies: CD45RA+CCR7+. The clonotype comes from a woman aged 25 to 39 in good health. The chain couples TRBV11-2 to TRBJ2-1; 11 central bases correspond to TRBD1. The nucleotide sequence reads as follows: TGTGCCAGCAGCTTAGGGAGGACAGGGGGCTATGAGCAGTTCTTC. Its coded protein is CASSLGRTGGYEQFF. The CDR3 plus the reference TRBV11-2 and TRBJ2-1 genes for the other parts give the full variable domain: EAGVAQSPRYKIIEKRQSVAFWCNPISGHATLYWYQQILGQGPKLLIQFQNNGVVDDSQLPKDRFSAERLKGVDSTLKIQPAKLEDSAVYLCASSLGRTGGYEQFFGPGTRLTVL.